The source of this TCR beta chain is a study of blood T cells in healthy people across ages (dated by TCRdb to the mid-2010s). A note on the overall study: Template switching captured roughly one uniquely barcoded TCR beta cDNA molecule per two T cells in model experiments. The donors were split into four age groups: young (average 16 years), middle-aged (39), aged (over 55) and long-lived (about 74). To avoid experimental bias, donors of different ages were randomly spread across the sequencing lanes. Using the same blood draw, the study looked at two additional independent replicas of 1 million unique cDNA reads for two donors, one aged 18 to 30 and the other aged 80 or older. The study measured age-related changes in TCR beta repertoire diversity using deep sequencing normalized with unique cDNA molecular identifiers. General findings and caveats noted by the study authors: Since profiling was done on bulk unsorted PBMCs, naive and antigen-experienced compartments could not be conclusively compared. Estimates of total diversity from one million sequenced T cells were regarded as lower bounds and underestimates. Because the CMV infection status of the donors was unknown, age-related changes in expanded clonotypes may potentially have been confounded. The percentage of naive T cells measured by flow cytometry correlated strongly with observed TCR beta diversity. Compared with the aged group, the long-lived group had more naive CD4+ T cells, fewer expanded clones and increased TCR diversity, suggesting age selection. As age increased, observed TCR beta diversity per million T cells dropped in a roughly linear way, and a significant reduction was already evident by age 40.

Comment on this clonotype: The antigen this receptor binds is unknown. Base qualities are missing; no much larger clone stands one base away.

Measured from the cysteine to the phenylalanine, the CDR3 is 15 residues long. The sequence is cut down to CDR3 DNA, 45 bases in frame from base 1. Here V drops 5 bases and J drops 6 bases, and the junction holds 12 bases not matched to any gene. From a lookup of the germline V gene, CDR1 and CDR2 are SGHRS and YFSETQ. The donors were 40 or so Caucasian individuals from Russia, aged 6 to 90 years, who were systemically healthy. Each donor gave approximately 9.3 milliliters of peripheral blood, collected into EDTA-treated Vacutainer tubes. Ficoll-Paque density-gradient centrifugation was used to isolate PBMCs, with at least 7 million per sample. Total RNA was extracted from PBMCs with Trizol reagent, with at least 6 micrograms obtained per sample. For every donor, an aliquot of PBMCs went through flow cytometry to measure the percentages of naive CD45RAhigh/CD27high T cells. Library prep was done by 5' RACE. TCRdb lists the instrument as Illumina HiSeq 2500. The second PCR ran for roughly 7 to 11 cycles and used a J-beta primer mix along with a sample-barcoded 5' primer. A template-switch 5' adaptor carrying 12 random nucleotides introduced a unique molecular identifier onto each TCR beta cDNA molecule. Each sample yielded at least 2.5 million CDR3-containing paired-end reads. First-strand cDNA synthesis was performed from all RNA using the Mint cDNA synthesis kit, with priming by a TRBC-specific oligonucleotide. All cDNA was treated with uracil-DNA glycosylase and then went through a first 18-cycle PCR with the universal primers M1SS and BC2_uni_R. The study's processing was this. Each sample was normalized by randomly selecting 1 million high-quality reads, each carrying a distinct molecular identifier. Instead of being binned into consensus sequences, reads with shared molecular identifiers were discarded. MiTCR, set to a Q25 quality threshold and the strictest error-elimination algorithm, was used for CDR3 identification, clonotype clustering and error correction. Lower-bound total TCR beta diversity was estimated with a nonparametric unseen species model using Euler transformation. TCRdb reworked the public reads: Q25 trimming with fastp, MiXCR clone assembly, productive beta chains retained. Each CDR3 protein gets just one entry, which takes the most common genes and DNA from the rows behind it. The V and J calls reflect TCRdb's pipeline rather than the authors' work. Present in this sample are approximately 730,000 distinct CDR3 sequences, roughly 50% of which were seen just once. The biggest ten clones account for approximately 41% of the sample.

Sequencing was performed on blood. The source is an elderly man in good health. In this chain, TRBV5-1 is recombined with TRBJ1-1; 8 middle bases align to TRBD1. The CDR3 has the sequence CASRPATGGGAEAFF. The DNA sequence reads TGCGCCAGCAGGCCGGCTACAGGGGGAGGGGCTGAAGCTTTCTTT.